This entry features one T cell receptor (beta chain) sequence. The CDR3 sequence is 13 residues long. Germline-derived CDR1 and CDR2 are LNHDA and SQIVND (reference sequence). V was shortened by 8 bases and J by 4 bases, with 14 bases between the two germline ends. This sample stems from a study of CD8 T cells in Susac syndrome. TCR beta sequences were obtained from blood CD8+ and CD4+ T cells. With random hexamers, reverse transcription was performed on roughly 0.45 to 1 ug of RNA. TCR beta CDR3 was amplified by immunoSEQ multiplex PCR. This amplification extended across 54 Vbeta and 13 Jbeta segments. MiXCR was run by TCRdb on the immunoSEQ multiplex PCR reads, yielding one entry per CDR3 protein. Of 300,000 to 350,000 distinct CDR3 sequences listed, about 90% are singletons.

Sequenced sample: CD4+ T cells from PBMCs. The genes are TRBV19 and TRBJ1-2; D not resolved. This TCR derives from a human donor with multiple sclerosis. The CDR3 loop reads CASRPDRFYGYTF. The DNA for the CDR3 is TGTGCCAGTCGTCCCGATCGATTCTATGGCTACACCTTC.